This T cell receptor (beta chain) was found in a study of identical twins. Study conclusions and caveats: Low generation-probability sequences were in excess among twin-shared out-of-frame alpha sequences.

TCRdb re-called the 5' RACE reads with MiXCR, one entry per CDR3 protein. There are about 330,000 distinct CDR3 sequences in the sample; 10% to 15% occur only once, and 6% to 9% lies in the top ten. Trimming removed 0 bases from V and 0 bases from J, with 12 bases in between. This CDR3 is 16 amino acids long. Germline values: CDR1 DFQATT, CDR2 SNEGSKA (reference sequence). Only a few counts were recorded for this clonotype. Its antigen is as yet unknown. The same sample was also used in a study of yellow fever vaccine responses in identical twins.

Material for sequencing was CD8+ T cells sorted from blood. This sequence was found in a woman aged 18-30 years in good health. The rearrangement links TRBV20-1 to TRBJ2-1, with D possibly TRBD2 on 5 matching bases. The DNA for the CDR3 is TGCAGTGCTAGAGACTACGAGCGGCCCTCCTACAATGAGCAGTTCTTC. This translates into CSARDYERPSYNEQFF.